The sequence of this T cell receptor (beta chain) was determined in a study of response to subunit inactivated influenza vaccine. General study findings and limits: Few additional T cells are recruited per seasonal influenza vaccination, authors suggested.

MiXCR, run by TCRdb on the RT-PCR reads, gives a single entry per CDR3 protein. The sample yields 530,000 or so distinct CDR3 sequences, roughly 10% seen once. The table lists this clonotype with many counts. Its antigen is as yet unknown. The CDR3 spans 14 residues. CDR1 SGHRS and CDR2 YFSETQ come from the germline V gene. The V end was cut by 4 bases, the J end by 1 base, with 10 bases between. The TCR was taken from a man in his forties or fifties who received an inactivated influenza vaccine. The chain uses TRBV5-1 and TRBJ2-3; either TRBD1 or TRBD2 may fit D (5 bases each). This material consisted of PBMCs from blood, taken on the day of vaccination. CDR3 residues: CASSPGPGTDTQYF. The CDR3 DNA follows: TGCGCCAGCAGCCCGGGACCGGGCACAGATACGCAGTATTTT. The variable domain in full, completed from reference TRBV5-1 and TRBJ2-3, reads KAGVTQTPRYLIKTRGQQVTLSCSPISGHRSVSWYQQTPGQGLQFLFEYFSETQRNKGNFPGRFSGRQFSNSRSEMNVSTLELGDSALYLCASSPGPGTDTQYFGPGTRLTVL.